The present T cell receptor beta chain was sequenced within a study of CD8+ T cells in alopecia areata. Study details: The study gave tofacitinib for 6 to 18 months, then 6 months off drug. Using the percentage of affected scalp area, treated patients' severity was scored. Regarding the study as a whole: Scalp clonality and expanded CD8+ clones among the top 100 showed significant decreases with tofacitinib.

The sample's treatment: oral pan-JAK inhibitor, 5-10 mg twice daily. Reverse transcription of extracted RNA yielded cDNA, which provided the sequencing template. The method was immunoSEQ multiplex PCR; TCRdb's version includes in-frame clones alone and lacks a portion of them. The table shows about 180,000 clones, with roughly 60% occurring only once. Note on this clone: The antigen remains unidentified.

Germline CDR1 SQVTM, CDR2 ANQGSEA. The germline V and J ends were trimmed by 7 bases and 7 bases, with 17 bases remaining between them. The CDR3 contains 13 residues. This receptor was obtained from a human donor with alopecia areata. This chain joins TRBV29-1 and TRBJ2-1; possibly TRBD1 or TRBD2 for D (6 bases each). The sample was CD4+ T cells sorted from blood, taken at approximately week 55, from a patient treated with tofacitinib. CDR3 nucleotide sequence: TGCAGCGGAAGTAACGGGGGCGGGAATGAGCAGTTCTTC. It encodes CSGSNGGGNEQFF.